What follows are 2 T cell receptor beta chains derived from one specimen sequenced in a study of T cell responses to AZD1222 COVID-19 vaccine. Sequenced by immunoSEQ multiplex PCR; TCRdb stores in-frame clones only, minus some. The sample comprises roughly 98,000 clones, more than 70% of which are singletons, and roughly 15% rests with the top ten. Here the sequenced sample was peripheral blood, taken 28 days after the second AZD1222 dose. The source of these receptors is an adult who received the AZD1222 COVID-19 vaccine.

This clone was detected only a few times. The CDR3 sequence is CAWTGHMNTEAFF. CDR3 nucleotides: TGTGCCTGGACTGGACACATGAACACTGAAGCTTTCTTT. V gene TRBV30 combines with J gene TRBJ1-1, with D perhaps TRBD1 (5 bases). Germline CDR1 is GTSNPN and CDR2 is SVGIG (reference sequence). V was cut by 4 bases and J by 0 bases, with 9 bases left in between. This CDR3 region has 13 residues.

The sample holds one count of this clone. The CDR3 loop is CASSQDGLAGVDWNEQFF. In DNA, the CDR3 is TGTGCCAGCAGCCAAGATGGGCTAGCGGGAGTTGATTGGAATGAGCAGTTCTTC. This chain uses TRBV3-1 (or the pseudogene TRBV3-2) with TRBJ2-1; 10 bases agree with TRBD2. The J segment lost 7 bases and the V segment lost 0 bases, leaving 12 bases of the junction unmatched. Germline V lookup: CDR1 LGHDT, CDR2 YNNKEL (reference sequence). This CDR3 is built from 18 residues.